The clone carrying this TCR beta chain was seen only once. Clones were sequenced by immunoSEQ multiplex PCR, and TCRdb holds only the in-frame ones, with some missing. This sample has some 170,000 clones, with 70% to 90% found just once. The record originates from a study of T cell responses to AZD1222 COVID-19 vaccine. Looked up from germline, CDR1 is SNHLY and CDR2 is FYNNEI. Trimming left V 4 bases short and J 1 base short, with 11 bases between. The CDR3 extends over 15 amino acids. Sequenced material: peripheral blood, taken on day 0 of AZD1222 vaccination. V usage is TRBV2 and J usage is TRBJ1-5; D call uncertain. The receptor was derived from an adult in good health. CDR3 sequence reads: CASSASWASNQPQHF. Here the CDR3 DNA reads TGTGCCAGCAGTGCCTCCTGGGCCAGCAATCAGCCCCAGCATTTT.